Listed below are T cell receptor beta chains from one sample, sequenced in a study of shared T cell receptors in the human thymus. Data came from immunoSEQ multiplex PCR; TCRdb stores just in-frame clones and leaves some out. In the table there are 600,000 to 900,000 clones, 80% to 90% of which are singletons. The sample was also linked to a second study, of human thymus T cells.

Sequenced sample: thymocytes. The source of these receptors is a girl less than two years old with a congenital heart defect. CDR3s include the opening cysteine and the closing phenylalanine or tryptophan. A D gene is named only where the DNA matches it firmly. Rows may omit the clone size; those that give it use once, few, many or a size class.

>TRBV6-6|.|.|TRBJ2-7
TGTGCCAGCAGTTACCTAAGGAGCTCCTACGAGCAGTACTTC
CASSYLRSSYEQYF
>TRBV6-5|.|.|TRBJ1-6
TGTGCCAGCAGTTACGATGTCAGGGAGGGTTCACCCCTCCACTTT
CASSYDVREGSPLHF
>TRBV14|.|TRBD2|TRBJ2-3
TGTGCCAGCAGCCAACCGGGACTAGCGGGGGGAAGCACAGATACGCAGTATTTT
CASSQPGLAGGSTDTQYF
>TRBV5-1|.|.|TRBJ1-3
TGCGCCAGCAGCGGAGCCAGTAACACCATATATTTT
CASSGASNTIYF
>TRBV4-1|.|.|TRBJ2-1
TGCGCCAGCAGCCAGGGACGGGGGGAGCAGTTCTTC
CASSQGRGEQFF
>TRBV27|.|TRBD2|TRBJ2-3
TGTGCCAGCACTAAAAGGAAGGGAGGGGTGTATACGCAGTATTTT
CASTKRKGGVYTQYF
>TRBV6-1|.|.|TRBJ1-2
TGTGCCAGCAGCCCAGGGGCGCGTGGAAATGGCTACACCTTC
CASSPGARGNGYTF
>TRBV27|.|TRBD2|TRBJ2-1
TGTGCCAGCACGCCGGGACTAGTATACAATGAGCAGTTCTTC
CASTPGLVYNEQFF
>TRBV6-5|.|.|TRBJ2-2
TGTGCCAGCAGTTACTGTAGCAGACCCACCGGGGAGCTGTTTTTT
CASSYCSRPTGELFF
>TRBV6-6|.|.|TRBJ1-5
TGTGCCAGCTTCGCGGGGGGTTTGGGTCAGCCCCAGCATTTT
CASFAGGLGQPQHF
>TRBV4-3|.|.|TRBJ1-5
TGCGCCAGCAGCTCAAAGATGGGCGTCCGGCCCCAGCATTTT
CASSSKMGVRPQHF
>TRBV2|.|.|TRBJ1-1
TGTGCCAGCAGCGCCGCTGGACAGTTGAACACTGAAGCTTTCTTT
CASSAAGQLNTEAFF
>TRBV9|.|.|TRBJ2-7
TGTGCCAGCAGCGTAGTGGAGACAGGTCTATTAAACGAGCAGTACTTC
CASSVVETGLLNEQYF
>TRBV6-5|few|.|TRBJ1-1
TGTGCCAGCAGTTATAACCCCGGACTCATCACTGAAGCTTTCTTT
CASSYNPGLITEAFF
>TRBV6-1|.|.|TRBJ1-5
TGTGCCAGCAGTGAATGGCGGTATAGCAATCAGCCCCAGCATTTT
CASSEWRYSNQPQHF
>TRBV4-3|.|.|TRBJ1-1
TGCGCCAGCTCAAGATCCCGCGGGCCCTGGAACACTGAAGCTTTCTTT
CASSRSRGPWNTEAFF
>TRBV4-3|few|TRBD1|TRBJ1-3
TGCGCCAGCAGCCAAGAGAACGGGGCAGGGGGTGGAAACACCATATATTTT
CASSQENGAGGGNTIYF
>TRBV11-2|.|TRBD1|TRBJ1-2
TGTGCCAGCAGCCCTAACAGGGGGGAGGGCTACACCTTC
CASSPNRGEGYTF
>TRBV5-4|.|.|TRBJ2-1
TGTGCCAGCAGCCGGAAACAGGGATTCCACTACAATGAGCAGTTCTTC
CASSRKQGFHYNEQFF
>TRBV5-1|.|TRBD1|TRBJ2-5
TGCGCCAGCAGCCCCCGACAGGGGAATGAGACCCAGTACTTC
CASSPRQGNETQYF
>TRBV9|.|.|TRBJ1-6
TGTGCCAGCAGCGTAGAAAACAGCGGCTCACCCCTCCACTTT
CASSVENSGSPLHF
>TRBV19|.|.|TRBJ1-5
TGTGCCAGTAGTATAGATCCTGTTCCAGGGCGCAATCAGCCCCAGCATTTT
CASSIDPVPGRNQPQHF
>TRBV19|few|.|TRBJ1-1
TGTGCCAGTAGTATTAGCTCTGAAGCTTTCTTT
CASSISSEAFF
>TRBV29-1|.|.|TRBJ1-4
TGCAGCGTTGAAGATTCGACTAATGAAAAACTGTTTTTT
CSVEDSTNEKLFF
>TRBV6-6|.|.|TRBJ2-7
TGTGCCAGCAGCACCCCGACACCCGTCTCGGGGGAGCAGTACTTC
CASSTPTPVSGEQYF
>TRBV21-1|once|.|TRBJ2-1
TGTGCCAGCAGCAAAATGGTTCAAGCCCGACCGGGGGATAAGAGCAATGAGCAGTTCTTC
CASSKMVQARPGDKSNEQFF
>TRBV10-3|.|TRBD1|TRBJ1-2
TGTGCCATCAGGTACAGGGGTCCTAACTATGGCTACACCTTC
CAIRYRGPNYGYTF
>TRBV28|.|.|TRBJ1-1
TGTGCCAGCAGTTTCGGAGCCCAATTTTCTGAAGCTTTCTTT
CASSFGAQFSEAFF
>TRBV4-1|.|.|TRBJ2-5
TGCGCCAGCAGCCAAATATTTTTAGGTCAGGCCCAAGAGACCCAGTACTTC
CASSQIFLGQAQETQYF
>TRBV4-3|.|TRBD1|TRBJ1-2
TGCGCCAGCAGCCAAGACTGGGGACAGGGATTATCCTATGGCTACACCTTC
CASSQDWGQGLSYGYTF
>TRBV7-9|once|.|TRBJ2-1
TGTGCCAGCAGCAGAGACAGAGGCCAACCTAGCTCCTACAATGAGCAGTTCTTC
CASSRDRGQPSSYNEQFF
>TRBV2|.|.|TRBJ1-6
TGTGCCAGCAGTGTCCCCGGGGGACGTACAAGCTCCTATAATTCACCCCTCCACTTT
CASSVPGGRTSSYNSPLHF
>TRBV5-1|.|TRBD1|TRBJ2-3
TGCGCCAGCAGCCCGAAGGACAGGGAGAGATTAGCAGATACGCAGTATTTT
CASSPKDRERLADTQYF